What follows are 3 T cell receptor beta chains derived from one specimen sequenced in a study of blood T cell repertoires in COVID-19. Assay used: immunoSEQ multiplex PCR; TCRdb lists only in-frame clones, some missing. The sample lists around 150,000 clones; roughly 80% were seen once. Sequencing was carried out using peripheral blood. All receptors come from a woman aged 40 to 49 with COVID-19, enrolled during active disease.

The rearrangement joins TRBV25-1 to TRBJ2-3; 9 bases line up with TRBD2. This CDR3 region has 16 residues. Trimming took 5 bases from V and 0 from J; bases not matched to a gene: 6. Germline V gene lookup returns CDR1 MGHDK and CDR2 SYGVNS. Here the CDR3 DNA reads TGTGCCAGCAGTCGCATTAGCGGGGGAAGCACAGATACGCAGTATTTT. It specifies CASSRISGGSTDTQYF.

The rearrangement links TRBV7-2 to TRBJ1-5; the match to TRBD1 covers 9 bases. CDR3 length equals 14 residues. The trim removed 1 base at V and 9 bases at J, leaving 4 bases unmatched. Germline lookup yields CDR1 SGHTA and CDR2 FQGNSA. Here the CDR3 DNA reads TGTGCCAGCAGCTTAGACGACAGGGGGGGGCCCCAGCATTTT. Translation gives CASSLDDRGGPQHF.

This chain links TRBV28 with TRBJ2-1; 14 positions match TRBD2. The CDR3 loop spans 16 amino acids. From germline, CDR1 is MDHEN and CDR2 SYDVKM. J was trimmed by 8 bases and V by 4 bases; bases with no gene match: 7. Here the CDR3 DNA reads TGTGCCAGCAGTTCGGGACTAGCGGGAGTGGTCGATGAGCAGTTCTTC. Encoded protein: CASSSGLAGVVDEQFF.